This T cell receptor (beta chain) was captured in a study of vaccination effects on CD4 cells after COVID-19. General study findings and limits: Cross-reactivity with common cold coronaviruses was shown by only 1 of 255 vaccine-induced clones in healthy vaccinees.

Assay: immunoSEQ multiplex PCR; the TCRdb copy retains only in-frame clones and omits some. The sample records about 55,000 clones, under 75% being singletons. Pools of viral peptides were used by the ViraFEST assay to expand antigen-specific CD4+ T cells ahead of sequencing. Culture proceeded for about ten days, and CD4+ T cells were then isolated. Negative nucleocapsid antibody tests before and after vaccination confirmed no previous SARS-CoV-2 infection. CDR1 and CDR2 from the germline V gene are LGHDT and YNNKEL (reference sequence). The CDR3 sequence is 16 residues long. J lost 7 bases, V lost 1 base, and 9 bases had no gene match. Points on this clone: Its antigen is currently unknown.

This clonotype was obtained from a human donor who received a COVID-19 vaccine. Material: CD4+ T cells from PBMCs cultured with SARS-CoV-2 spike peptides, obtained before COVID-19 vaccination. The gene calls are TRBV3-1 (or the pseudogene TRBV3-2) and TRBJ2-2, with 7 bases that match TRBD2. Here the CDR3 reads CASSQVGGRSGGELFF. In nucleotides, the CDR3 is TGTGCCAGCAGCCAAGTGGGCGGGAGAAGTGGCGGGGAGCTGTTTTTT.